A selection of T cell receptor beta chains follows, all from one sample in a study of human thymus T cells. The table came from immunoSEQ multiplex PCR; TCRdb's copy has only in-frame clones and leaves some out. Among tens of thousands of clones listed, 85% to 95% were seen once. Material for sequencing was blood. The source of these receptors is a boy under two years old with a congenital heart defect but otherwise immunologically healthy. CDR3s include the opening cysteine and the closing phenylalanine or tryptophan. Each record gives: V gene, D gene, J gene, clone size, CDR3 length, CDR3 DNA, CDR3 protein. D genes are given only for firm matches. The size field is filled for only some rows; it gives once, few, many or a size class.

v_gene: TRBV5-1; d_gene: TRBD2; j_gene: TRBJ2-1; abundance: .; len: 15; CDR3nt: TGCGCCAGCAGCTTGGGACTAGCGGGGGACAATGAGCAGTTCTTC; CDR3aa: CASSLGLAGDNEQFF
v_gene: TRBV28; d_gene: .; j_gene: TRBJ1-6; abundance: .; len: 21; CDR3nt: TGTGCCAGCAGTTTAAGGGCGGGGGCCCAAAGGGGGAGCTCCTATAATTCACCCCTCCACTTT; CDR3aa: CASSLRAGAQRGSSYNSPLHF
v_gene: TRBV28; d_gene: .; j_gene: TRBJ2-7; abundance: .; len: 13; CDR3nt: TGTGCCAGCAGTTCGTACAGGGTCGGGGAGCAGTACTTC; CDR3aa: CASSSYRVGEQYF
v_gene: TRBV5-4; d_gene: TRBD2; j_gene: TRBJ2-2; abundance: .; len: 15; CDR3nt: TGTGCCAGCAGCGCTAGCGGGGGGGCCACCGGGGAGCTGTTTTTT; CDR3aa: CASSASGGATGELFF
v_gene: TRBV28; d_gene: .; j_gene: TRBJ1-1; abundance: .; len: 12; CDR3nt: TGTGCCAGCAGTCGAGGCCCCCTGGGAGCTTTCTTT; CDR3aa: CASSRGPLGAFF
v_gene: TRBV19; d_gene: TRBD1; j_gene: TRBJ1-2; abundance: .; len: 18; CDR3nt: TGTGCCAGTAGTGCCTTGGGACAGGGAAAACAAGGCCGCTATGGCTACACCTTC; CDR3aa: CASSALGQGKQGRYGYTF
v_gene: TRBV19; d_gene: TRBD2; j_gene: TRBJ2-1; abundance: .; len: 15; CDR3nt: TGTGCCAGTAGTCTTAGCGGGGGCTCCTACAATGAGCAGTTCTTC; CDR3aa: CASSLSGGSYNEQFF
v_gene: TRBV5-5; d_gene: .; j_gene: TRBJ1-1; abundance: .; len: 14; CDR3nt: TGTGCCAGCAGCCCCTACCGGGCGGACACTGAAGCTTTCTTT; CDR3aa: CASSPYRADTEAFF
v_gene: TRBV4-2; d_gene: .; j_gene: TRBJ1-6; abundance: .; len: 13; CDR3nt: TGTGCCAGCAGCCAACAAAATAATTCACCCCTCCACTTT; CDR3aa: CASSQQNNSPLHF
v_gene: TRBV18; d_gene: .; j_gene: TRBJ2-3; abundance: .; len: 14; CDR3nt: TGTGCCAGCTCACCACGTACAGGACAAGATACGCAGTATTTT; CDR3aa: CASSPRTGQDTQYF
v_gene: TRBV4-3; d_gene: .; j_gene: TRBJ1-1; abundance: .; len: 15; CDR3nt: TGCGCCAGCAGCCAAGATACAAGGGAGGGCACTGAAGCTTTCTTT; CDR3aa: CASSQDTREGTEAFF
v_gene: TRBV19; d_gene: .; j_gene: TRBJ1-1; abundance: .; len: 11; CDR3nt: TGTGCCAGTAGTTCGGGCACTGAAGCTTTCTTT; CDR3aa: CASSSGTEAFF
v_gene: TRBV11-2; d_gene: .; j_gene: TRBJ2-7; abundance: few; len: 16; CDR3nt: TGTGCCAGCAGCTCCCCCGGGGCCGTCTTCCCCTACGAGCAGTACTTC; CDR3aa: CASSSPGAVFPYEQYF
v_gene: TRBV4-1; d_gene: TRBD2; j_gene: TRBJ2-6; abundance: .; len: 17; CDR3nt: TGCGCCAGCAGCCGGACCGGGGGGGTAGCTGGGGCCAACGTCCTGACTTTC; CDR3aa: CASSRTGGVAGANVLTF
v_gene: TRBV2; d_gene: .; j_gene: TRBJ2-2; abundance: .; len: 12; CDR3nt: TGTGCCAGCAGTGAGACCACCGGGGAGCTGTTTTTT; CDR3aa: CASSETTGELFF
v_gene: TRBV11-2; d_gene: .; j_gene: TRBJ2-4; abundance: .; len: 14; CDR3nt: TGTGCCAGCAGCGTGACTGGACCGGGTAACATTCAGTACTTC; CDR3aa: CASSVTGPGNIQYF
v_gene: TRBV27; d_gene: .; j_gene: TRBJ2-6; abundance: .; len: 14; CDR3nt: TGTGCCAGCAGTTTAAACTCTGGGGCCAACGTCCTGACTTTC; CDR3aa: CASSLNSGANVLTF
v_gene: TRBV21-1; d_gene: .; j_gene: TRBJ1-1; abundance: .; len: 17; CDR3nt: TGTGCCAGCAGCCCCCTGTGGGTTACAGCTGCGAACACTGAAGCTTTCTTT; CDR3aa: CASSPLWVTAANTEAFF
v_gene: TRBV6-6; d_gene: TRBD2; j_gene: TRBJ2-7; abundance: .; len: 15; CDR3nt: TGTGCCAGCAGCCCGACTAGCGGGGGGGCCTACGAGCAGTACTTC; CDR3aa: CASSPTSGGAYEQYF
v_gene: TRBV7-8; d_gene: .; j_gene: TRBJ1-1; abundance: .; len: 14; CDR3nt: TGTGCCAGCAGCTTATCGGGAAGGAACACTGAAGCTTTCTTT; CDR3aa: CASSLSGRNTEAFF
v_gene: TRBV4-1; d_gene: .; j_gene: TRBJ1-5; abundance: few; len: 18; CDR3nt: TGCGCCAGCAGCCAAGTTACGAACAGTCCTTATAGCAATCAGCCCCAGCATTTT; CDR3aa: CASSQVTNSPYSNQPQHF
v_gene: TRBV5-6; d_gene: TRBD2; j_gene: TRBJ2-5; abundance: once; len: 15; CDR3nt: TGTGCCAGCAGCTTGACTAGCGGGGGGCAAGAGACCCAGTACTTC; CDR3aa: CASSLTSGGQETQYF
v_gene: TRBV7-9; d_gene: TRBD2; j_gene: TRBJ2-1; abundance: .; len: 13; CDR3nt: TGTGCCAGCAGCTTGTGGGGGGGCAATGAGCAGTTCTTC; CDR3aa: CASSLWGGNEQFF
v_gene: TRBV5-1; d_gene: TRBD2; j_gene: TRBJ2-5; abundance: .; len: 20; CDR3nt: TGCGCCAGCAGCGGAGGCGGGACTAGCGGGACCCCATCTTTCCAAGAGACCCAGTACTTC; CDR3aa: CASSGGGTSGTPSFQETQYF
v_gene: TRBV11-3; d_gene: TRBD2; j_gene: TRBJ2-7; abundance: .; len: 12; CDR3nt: TGTGCCAGCAGCTGGACTAGCTACGAGCAGTACTTC; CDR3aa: CASSWTSYEQYF
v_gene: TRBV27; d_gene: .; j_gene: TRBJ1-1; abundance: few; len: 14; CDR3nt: TGTGCCAGCAGGTTACAGGGAATGAACACTGAAGCTTTCTTT; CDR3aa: CASRLQGMNTEAFF
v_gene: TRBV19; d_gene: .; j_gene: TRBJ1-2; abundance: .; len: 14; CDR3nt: TGTGCCAGTAGTATAGTCGGCAGAGGTTATGGCTACACCTTC; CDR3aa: CASSIVGRGYGYTF
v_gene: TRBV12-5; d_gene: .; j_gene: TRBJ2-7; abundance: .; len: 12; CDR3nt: TGTGCTAGTGGTTTGGATTCCTACGAGCAGTACTTC; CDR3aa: CASGLDSYEQYF
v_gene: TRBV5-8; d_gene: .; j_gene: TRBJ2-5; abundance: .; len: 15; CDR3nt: TGTGCCAGCAGCCCTTTGGGGGGAACAGGGGAGACCCAGTACTTC; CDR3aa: CASSPLGGTGETQYF